Detailed here is one TCR beta chain. The data derive from a study of blood T cell repertoires in COVID-19. As for the study in general: Researchers got acute and convalescent COVID-19 samples from the United States, Italy and Spain. PBMCs, B-cell-depleted T cells, or T cells provided the cDNA or gDNA that made up the material.

Profiling relied on immunoSEQ multiplex PCR, and the TCRdb table lists in-frame clones only, not all of them. In the table there are 55,000 to 65,000 clones, approximately 80% of which are singletons. V shed 6 bases and J shed 1 base, with 10 bases lying between them. The CDR3 sequence is 15 residues long. The germline CDR1 and CDR2 sequences are SNHLY and FYNNEI. The rearrangement links TRBV2 to TRBJ1-6; D possibly corresponds to TRBD1 (6 bases). The sequenced sample consisted of peripheral blood. The origin of this receptor is a man aged 25 to 40 with COVID-19, enrolled during active disease. The CDR3 here is CASSPDRSYNSPLHF. Here the CDR3 DNA reads TGTGCCAGCAGCCCCGACAGGTCCTATAATTCACCCCTCCACTTT.